The entry that follows covers one T cell receptor beta chain sequence. Its antigen specificity is not known. The sample holds no much larger clone one base away, and base qualities are not on file. Reading the germline V gene gives CDR1 MNHNS and CDR2 SASEGT. V and J lose 7 bases and 5 bases, and a span of 14 bases separates them. Including the terminal cysteine and phenylalanine, the CDR3 comprises 14 residues. The only DNA kept is the CDR3, 42 bases in frame from the first base. What this sample's time point label stands for: progressive disease on ibrutinib. For TCR beta library preparation, approximately 2 micrograms of genomic DNA was extracted from cryopreserved PBMCs. Longitudinal blood samples from CLL patients on ibrutinib monotherapy were analyzed using high-throughput TCR beta sequencing. Patients were enrolled in a phase 2 open-label single-center ibrutinib monotherapy trial. The data were obtained in a study of cytotoxic CD8 clonotypes in ibrutinib-treated CLL (dated by TCRdb to the early 2020s). Describing the broader study: The cohort had about a dozen relapsed/refractory and more than 14 treatment-naive patients; under 18 were IGHV unmutated. Response samples were taken after a median of roughly 12 months on treatment, ranging from roughly 6 to 36 months. Cryopreserved peripheral blood mononuclear cells were collected before treatment, at response, and at either disease progression or sustained remission. Every remission and progressive disease sample was obtained while ibrutinib was still being received by the patients. Samples averaged roughly 260,000 productive templates and some 96,000 productive rearrangements. Of the approximately 86 participants in the trial, roughly 25 had longitudinal samples available. Responses were partial in roughly 24 patients and complete in 2; after median approximately 5.5 years follow-up, about 14 stayed in remission and roughly twelve progressed. The paper as a whole reports these results and caveats: Public clonotypes were rare and either shrank or stayed stable during treatment, and the rise in clonality at ibrutinib response reflected expansion of private clonotypes. Baseline clonality was found to be higher than that of age-matched healthy donors and was strongly correlated with circulating CD8+ T-cell counts. Clonality increased at ibrutinib response, stayed stable in sustained remission, and fell back toward baseline at progression. Sampling times were not matched between patients in sustained remission and patients whose disease was progressing, and lymph node repertoires were not examined.

On a MiSeq, deep resolution sequencing aimed for a depth between 1 in 1 million and 1 in 200,000 T cells, with each clonotype covered 10x on average. TCR beta libraries were generated with the immunoSEQ hsTCRB Kit. The original pipeline was this. The data were analyzed with ImmunoSEQ Analyzer and ImmunoSEQ Data Assistant, and V, D and J gene assignments followed IMGT definitions. Clonality, which ranges from 0 to 1, was calculated by subtracting the normalized Shannon entropy of productive rearrangement frequencies from one. Public clonotype analysis was restricted to overrepresented clonotypes comprising at least 0.05% of each patient's repertoire. Some 14 age-matched healthy donor repertoires from immuneACCESS served as clonality controls. Held by TCRdb, this immuneACCESS table contains in-frame sequences only and omits some clones. Under half of the omission traces to an unresolved V gene where checked; the cause of the rest is unknown. V and J calls and clone size follow that table, whereas D and trimming were derived from the DNA. The sample contains about 300,000 clones, around 77% of them found a single time. Of the sample, about 6% is held by the ten largest clones.

This clonotype was sampled from a human donor with chronic lymphocytic leukemia. The chain couples TRBV6-1 to TRBJ1-4; there is no confident call for the D gene. Source: PBMCs, taken at disease progression, from a patient treated with ibrutinib. The CDR3 is CASIGSVLNEKLFF. The nucleotide sequence reads TGTGCCAGCATCGGAAGTGTCTTAAATGAAAAACTGTTTTTT.